This TCR beta chain was profiled in a study of shared clonotypes between healthy human individuals. Study as a whole: Each donor had three CD4 naive, three CD4 memory, two CD8 naive and one CD8 memory plate.

It was across several immunoSEQ plates that each subset's genomic DNA was evenly split. Data came from immunoSEQ multiplex PCR; TCRdb stores just in-frame clones and leaves some out. The sample lists millions of clones; roughly nine tenths were seen once. CDR3 length: 16 amino acids. CDR1 and CDR2 (germline): LGHNA, YSLEER. Trimming cost V 0 bases and J 7 bases; bases outside gene matches: 7. V and J are TRBV4-3 and TRBJ2-1; 9 bases map to TRBD2. The sample consisted of naive CD4+ T cells sorted from blood. Stated subset: CD45RA+ positively selected. The sequence was obtained from a man between 18 and 35 years old in good health. The CDR3 sequence is CASSQERLAGWNEQFF. CDR3 nucleotide sequence: TGCGCCAGCAGCCAAGAGCGGCTAGCGGGATGGAATGAGCAGTTCTTC.